This T cell receptor beta chain comes out of a study of identical twins (TCRdb year 2016). Some background on the complete study: To test whether fetal clonotypes persist, this study deep-sequenced TCR alpha and beta repertoires from monozygotic twins, from unrelated adults of various ages, and from cord blood. Replicate twin experiments were performed at different times using different library preparation protocols to rule out contamination.

This clonotype has a count of ten or more. Its antigen has not been determined. There are no base qualities to consult, and no much larger clone falls within one base. All donors were healthy Caucasians. Miltenyi CD45RO+ enrichment and human naive T-cell isolation kits were used to isolate memory (CD45RO+) and naive T cells from PBMC. The library was made by 5' RACE. The sample was run on an Illumina HiSeq 2000. A universal primer binding site was added through template switching, and the final cDNA carried a unique molecular identifier so that TCR cDNA molecules could be counted accurately. First-strand cDNA for TCR alpha and beta chains was synthesized from specific primers in the conserved constant-segment region. To control for contamination, each cDNA library was double barcoded with a SMART-Mk sample barcode plus Illumina barcodes. TruSeq adapter sequences along with Illumina sample barcodes were introduced in two successive PCR steps. The TCR alpha and beta cDNA libraries were sequenced on the Illumina HiSeq platform using custom primers. The authors' pipeline ran thus. MiGEC processed the raw reads to extract unique molecular identifiers, while MiXCR was used to determine the CDR3 positions. Recombination models were inferred per individual with the repgenHMM and IGoR tools using an EM algorithm. Shared clonotype analysis was performed with the tcR package in R, normalizing sharing by the product of cloneset sizes. Out-of-frame nonproductive sequences were analyzed to study raw recombination free of thymic and clonal selection effects. The public reads were run again by TCRdb, first through fastp at Q25 and then through MiXCR, and only productive beta chains were kept. Rows are combined by CDR3 protein, so each entry shows the most common genes and DNA. The V and J calls here are based on TCRdb, not the publication. The sample table shows 150,000 or so distinct CDR3 sequences, and under 4.5% are seen once. The biggest ten clones account for about 7.8% of the sample.

The study at large found these results: In monozygotic twins, recombination models systematically underestimated out-of-frame TCR alpha sharing, but the models matched the sharing seen between unrelated individuals. Because the same donors could not be followed over many years, the conclusions relied on cross-sectional statistical analysis. Abundant cord blood beta clonotypes had fewer insertions, young adult naive repertoires showed a similar but weaker trend, and memory repertoires showed no such trend. In beta out-of-frame sequences, excess twin sharing was weaker, because having fewer shared sequences lowered the signal-to-noise ratio. Invariant T cells such as MAIT and iNKT could partly confound zero-insertion analyses, though diverse VJ usage argued against this for most clonotypes. Compared with coincidental sharing between unrelated individuals, out-of-frame TCR alpha sequences shared between twins had an excess of sequences with low generation probability.

CDR1 LNHDA and CDR2 SQIVND are derived from the germline V gene (reference sequence). From its cysteine to its phenylalanine, the CDR3 spans 17 amino acids. CDR3 DNA is the only sequence kept; it has 51 bases, read in frame from the first base. The V end gives up 5 bases and the J end 1 base, leaving 8 bases in the junction not matched to a gene. Sequences were obtained from memory T cells sorted from blood. The cell subset or site label for this specimen denotes: CD45RO+ enriched T cells. The sequence links TRBV19 to TRBJ2-2; TRBD2 lines up with 9 middle nucleotides. The TCR originated in a man younger than 30 in good health. Read as DNA, the sequence is TGTGCCAGTAGTGGGTTGCTAGCGGGATGGAACACCGGGGAGCTGTTTTTT. This is translated as CASSGLLAGWNTGELFF. When the CDR3 is completed using the reference TRBV19 and TRBJ2-2 genes on either side, the full variable domain is DGGITQSPKYLFRKEGQNVTLSCEQNLNHDAMYWYRQDPGQGLRLIYYSQIVNDFQKGDIAEGYSVSREKKESFPLTVTSAQKNPTAFYLCASSGLLAGWNTGELFFGEGSRLTVL.